This TCR beta chain was obtained from a study of blood T cell repertoires in COVID-19. The germline CDR1 and CDR2 sequences are LNHDA and SQIVND (reference sequence). The CDR3 totals 13 residues. Trimming stripped 5 bases from V and 3 bases from J, with 11 bases between. Clones were sequenced by immunoSEQ multiplex PCR, and TCRdb holds only the in-frame ones, with some missing. This sample has under 250,000 clones; about four fifths occur once, and the top ten carry around 3.5%. V gene TRBV19 combines with J gene TRBJ2-7; a possible D gene is TRBD2 (5 bases). This clonotype originated in a woman younger than 35 with acute or convalescent COVID-19. Sequenced: peripheral blood. CDR3 region: CASSPGVIYEQYF. The CDR3 coding sequence is TGTGCCAGTAGTCCCGGGGTTATCTACGAGCAGTACTTC. The full variable domain, in which reference TRBV19 and TRBJ2-7 provide the parts outside the CDR3, is DGGITQSPKYLFRKEGQNVTLSCEQNLNHDAMYWYRQDPGQGLRLIYYSQIVNDFQKGDIAEGYSVSREKKESFPLTVTSAQKNPTAFYLCASSPGVIYEQYFGPGTRLTVT.